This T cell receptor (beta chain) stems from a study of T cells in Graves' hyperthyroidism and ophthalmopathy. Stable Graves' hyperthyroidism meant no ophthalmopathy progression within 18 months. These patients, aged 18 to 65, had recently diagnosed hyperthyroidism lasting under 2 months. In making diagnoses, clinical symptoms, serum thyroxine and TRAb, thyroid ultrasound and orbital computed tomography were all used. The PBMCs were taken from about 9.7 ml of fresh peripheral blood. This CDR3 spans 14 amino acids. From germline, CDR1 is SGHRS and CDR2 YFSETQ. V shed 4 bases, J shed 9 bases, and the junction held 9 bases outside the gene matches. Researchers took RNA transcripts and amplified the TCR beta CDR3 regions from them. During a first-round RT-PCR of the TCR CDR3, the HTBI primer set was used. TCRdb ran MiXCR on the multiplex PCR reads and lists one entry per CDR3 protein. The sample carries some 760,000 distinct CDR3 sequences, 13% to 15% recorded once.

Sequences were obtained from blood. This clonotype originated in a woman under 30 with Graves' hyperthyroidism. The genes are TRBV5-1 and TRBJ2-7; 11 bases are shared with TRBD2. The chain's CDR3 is CASSNLAGGGGQYF. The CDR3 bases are TGCGCCAGCAGCAATCTAGCGGGAGGAGGTGGGCAGTACTTC.